This note documents a single TCR beta chain sequence. One Seattle source followed patients from active infection through their disease course. Trimming cost V 1 base and J 4 bases; bases outside gene matches: 2. Germline loops: CDR1 SGHVS, CDR2 FNYEAQ. This CDR3 is 15 amino acids long. In the original processing: Estimates of nucleated cell counts were drawn from the amplification of reference gene primers. TCRdb keeps only in-frame clones here, not all; method: immunoSEQ multiplex PCR. The DNA gave D and trimming, while V, J and clone size come from that table. The top ten clones hold 1.3% of a sample with 200,000 to 250,000 clones, 83% of them seen once. This record belongs to a study of blood T cell repertoires in COVID-19. Study-wide context: There were acute and convalescent COVID-19 samples, and they came from the United States, Italy and Spain. PBMCs, B-cell-depleted T cells, or T cells provided the cDNA or gDNA that made up the material.

This clonotype originated in a woman in her twenties or thirties with COVID-19, enrolled during active disease. The chain links TRBV7-6 to TRBJ2-1; 9 nucleotides agree with TRBD1. Sequences were obtained from peripheral blood. CDR3 sequence reads: CASSLGDRAYNEQFF. CDR3 bases: TGTGCCAGCAGCTTAGGGGACAGGGCATACAATGAGCAGTTCTTC. The whole variable domain, filled in from reference TRBV7-6 and TRBJ2-1, reads GAGVSQSPRYKVTKRGQDVALRCDPISGHVSLYWYRQALGQGPEFLTYFNYEAQQDKSGLPNDRFSAERPEGSISTLTIQRTEQRDSAMYRCASSLGDRAYNEQFFGPGTRLTVL.